The clone carrying this TCR beta chain was picked up a small number of times. Its cognate antigen is unknown. What was sequenced were expressed TCRB transcripts, since all of the isolated RNA had been reverse transcribed. Data came from immunoSEQ multiplex PCR; TCRdb stores just in-frame clones and leaves some out. The sample yields under 800,000 clones, 15% seen once. The data were obtained in a study of beta chain features in type 1 diabetes. Broader study findings: Across all four CD4+ subsets, people with type 1 diabetes showed modestly shorter TCRB CDR3s.

This CDR3 is built from 15 residues. The ends lost 4 bases at V and 0 bases at J; junction bases unmatched: 3. The germline V gene has CDR1 SEHNR and CDR2 FQNEAQ (reference sequence). Cell sorting via CD45RO/CCR7/CD25/CD127/CD95/CD27 was performed to obtain CD4+ naive, central memory, regulatory and stem cell-like memory cells. The sequence was obtained from a man younger than 35 in good health. Sequencing was done on a sample of naive CD4+ T cells from blood. V gene TRBV7-9 combines with J gene TRBJ2-7; 10 bases map to TRBD1. The CDR3 protein is CASSSGTGDSYEQYF. In DNA form, the CDR3 reads TGTGCCAGCAGCTCCGGGACAGGGGACTCCTACGAGCAGTACTTC. Full variable domain (missing parts from reference TRBV7-9 and TRBJ2-7): DTGVSQNPRHKITKRGQNVTFRCDPISEHNRLYWYRQTLGQGPEFLTYFQNEAQLEKSRLLSDRFSAERPKGSFSTLEIQRTEQGDSAMYLCASSSGTGDSYEQYFGPGTRLTVT.